This note documents a single T cell receptor (beta chain) sequence. Its cognate antigen is unknown. The entry originates in a study of cytomegalovirus exposure and HLA in healthy donors. This CDR3 has 14 amino acids. Germline V lookup: CDR1 LNHDA, CDR2 SQIVND (reference sequence). V lost 6 bases to trimming and J lost 0 bases, with 11 bases between them. Notes on the study in general: The sole available immune exposure information was CMV serostatus.

60 Vbeta and 13 Jbeta primers were used in PCR. Repertoires were generated with immunoSEQ multiplex PCR, while TCRdb's copy carries only in-frame clones and drops some. Among more than 150,000 clones, more than 65% were seen once, and the ten largest hold 0.95% to 1.5%. The sample comprised PBMCs. The chain joins TRBV19 to TRBJ1-1, with a possible D match to TRBD1 (6 bases). The receptor was isolated from a girl aged 2 to 10 in good health and CMV-seropositive. The CDR3 bases are TGTGCCAGTAGGAAACAGGGAATGAACACTGAAGCTTTCTTT. Translated: CASRKQGMNTEAFF.